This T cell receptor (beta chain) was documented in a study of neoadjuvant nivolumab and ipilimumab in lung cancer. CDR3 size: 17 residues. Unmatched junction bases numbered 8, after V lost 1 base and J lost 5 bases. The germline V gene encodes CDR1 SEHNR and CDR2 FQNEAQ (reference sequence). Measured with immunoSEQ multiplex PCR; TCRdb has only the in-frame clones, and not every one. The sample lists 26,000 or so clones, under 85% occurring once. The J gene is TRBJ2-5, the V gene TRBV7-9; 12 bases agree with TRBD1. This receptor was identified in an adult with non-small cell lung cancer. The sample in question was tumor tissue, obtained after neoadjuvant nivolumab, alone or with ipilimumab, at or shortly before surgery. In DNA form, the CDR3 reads TGTGCCAGCAGCTTAGTTGGGGACAGGGGGCGAGGCGAGACCCAGTACTTC. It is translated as CASSLVGDRGRGETQYF.